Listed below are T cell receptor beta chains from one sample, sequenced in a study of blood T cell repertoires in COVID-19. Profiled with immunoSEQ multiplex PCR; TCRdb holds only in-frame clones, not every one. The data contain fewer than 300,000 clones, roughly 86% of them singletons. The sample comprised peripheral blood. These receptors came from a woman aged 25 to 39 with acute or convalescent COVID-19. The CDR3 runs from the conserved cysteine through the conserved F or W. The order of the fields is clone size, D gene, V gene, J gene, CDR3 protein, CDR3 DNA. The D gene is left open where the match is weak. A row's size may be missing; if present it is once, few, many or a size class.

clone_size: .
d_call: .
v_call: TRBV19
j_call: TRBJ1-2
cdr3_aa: CASSIVRGDYGYTF
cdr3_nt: TGTGCCAGTAGTATCGTTCGGGGGGACTATGGCTACACCTTC

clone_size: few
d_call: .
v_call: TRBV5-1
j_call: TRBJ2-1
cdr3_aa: CASSSTQGRGEQFF
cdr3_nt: TGCGCCAGCAGCTCGACACAGGGAAGGGGTGAGCAGTTCTTC

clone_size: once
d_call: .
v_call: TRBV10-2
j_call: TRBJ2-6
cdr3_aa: CASSLPATISGANVLTF
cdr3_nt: TGCGCCAGTTCTCTTCCCGCGACTATCTCTGGGGCCAACGTCCTGACTTTC

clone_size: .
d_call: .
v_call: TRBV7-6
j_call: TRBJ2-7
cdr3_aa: CASSLSSGLYEQYF
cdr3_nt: TGTGCCAGCAGCTTATCCTCAGGCCTTTACGAGCAGTACTTC

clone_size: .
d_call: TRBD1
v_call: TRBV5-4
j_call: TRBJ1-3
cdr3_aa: CASTRDRLSPIYF
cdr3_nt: TGTGCCAGCACCCGGGACAGGCTAAGCCCCATATATTTT

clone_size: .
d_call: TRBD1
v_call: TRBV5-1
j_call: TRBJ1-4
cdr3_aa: CASSLDRGTNEKLFF
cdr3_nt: TGCGCCAGCAGCTTGGACAGGGGAACTAATGAAAAACTGTTTTTT

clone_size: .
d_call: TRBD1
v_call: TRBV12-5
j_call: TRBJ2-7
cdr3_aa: CASGLVRQGSYEQYF
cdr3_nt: TGTGCTAGTGGTTTGGTTCGACAGGGATCCTACGAGCAGTACTTC

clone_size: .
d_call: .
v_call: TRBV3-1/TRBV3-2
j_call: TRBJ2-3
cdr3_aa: CASSQDSREGKTDTQYF
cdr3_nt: TGTGCCAGCAGCCAAGATTCCAGGGAAGGGAAAACAGATACGCAGTATTTT

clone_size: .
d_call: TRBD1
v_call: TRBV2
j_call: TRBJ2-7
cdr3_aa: CASSGGYRDRGHEQYF
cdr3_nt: TGTGCCAGCAGCGGGGGTTATAGGGACAGGGGCCACGAGCAGTACTTC

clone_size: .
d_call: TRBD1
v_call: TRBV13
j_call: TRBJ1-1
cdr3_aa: CASNRGFAEAFF
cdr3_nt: TGTGCCAGCAACAGGGGGTTCGCTGAAGCTTTCTTT

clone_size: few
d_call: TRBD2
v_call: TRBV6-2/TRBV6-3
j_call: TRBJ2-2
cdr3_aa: CASSSGLVGLNTGELFF
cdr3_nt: TGTGCCAGCAGCTCGGGACTAGTCGGTCTAAACACCGGGGAGCTGTTTTTT

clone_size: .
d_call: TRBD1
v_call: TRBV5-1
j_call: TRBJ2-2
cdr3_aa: CASSSGTAYTGELFF
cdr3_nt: TGCGCCAGCAGCTCCGGGACAGCCTACACCGGGGAGCTGTTTTTT

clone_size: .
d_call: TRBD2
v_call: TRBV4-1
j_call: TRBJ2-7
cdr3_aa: CASSQGFGRRSYEQYF
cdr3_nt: TGCGCCAGCAGCCAAGGTTTCGGGAGGAGGTCCTACGAGCAGTACTTC

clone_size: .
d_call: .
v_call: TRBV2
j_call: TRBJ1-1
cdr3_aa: CASSEAQVPRGGTEAFF
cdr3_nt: TGTGCCAGCAGTGAAGCGCAGGTCCCCAGGGGTGGTACTGAAGCTTTCTTT

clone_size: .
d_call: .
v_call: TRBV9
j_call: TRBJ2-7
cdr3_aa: CASSVVAGSYEQYF
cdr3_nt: TGTGCCAGCAGCGTAGTGGCAGGTAGCTACGAGCAGTACTTC

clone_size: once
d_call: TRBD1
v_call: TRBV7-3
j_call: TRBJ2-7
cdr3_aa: CASSAGTGNEQYF
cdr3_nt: TGTGCCAGCAGCGCCGGGACAGGGAACGAGCAGTACTTC

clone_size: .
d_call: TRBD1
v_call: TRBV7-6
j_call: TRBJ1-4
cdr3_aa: CASSSEDRPNEKLFF
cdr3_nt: TGTGCCAGCAGCTCGGAGGACAGGCCCAATGAAAAACTGTTTTTT

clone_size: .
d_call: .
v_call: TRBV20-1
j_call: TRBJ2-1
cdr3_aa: CSAREMGQFF
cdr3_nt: TGCAGTGCTAGAGAGATGGGCCAGTTCTTC

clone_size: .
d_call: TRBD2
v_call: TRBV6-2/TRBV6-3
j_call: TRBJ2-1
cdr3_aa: CASSLRREGLNEQFF
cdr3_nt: TGTGCCAGCAGTTTAAGGCGGGAGGGCTTAAATGAGCAGTTCTTC

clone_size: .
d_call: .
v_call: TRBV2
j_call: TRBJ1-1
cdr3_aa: CASIQGNTEAFF
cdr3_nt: TGTGCCAGCATCCAGGGGAACACTGAAGCTTTCTTT

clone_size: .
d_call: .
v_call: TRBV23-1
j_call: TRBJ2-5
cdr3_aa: CASSQSSGGETQYF
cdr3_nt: TGCGCCAGCAGTCAATCGTCGGGTGGTGAGACCCAGTACTTC

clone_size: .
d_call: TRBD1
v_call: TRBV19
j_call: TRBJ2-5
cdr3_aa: CASSTWQGAGETQYF
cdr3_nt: TGTGCCAGTAGTACTTGGCAGGGGGCAGGAGAGACCCAGTACTTC

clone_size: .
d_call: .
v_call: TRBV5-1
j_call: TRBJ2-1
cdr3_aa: CASSLEQISYNEQFF
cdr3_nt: TGCGCCAGCAGCTTGGAACAGATCTCCTACAATGAGCAGTTCTTC

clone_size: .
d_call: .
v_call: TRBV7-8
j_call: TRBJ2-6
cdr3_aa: CASSLQGSSGANVLTF
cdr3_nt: TGTGCCAGCAGCTTGCAGGGAAGCTCTGGGGCCAACGTCCTGACTTTC

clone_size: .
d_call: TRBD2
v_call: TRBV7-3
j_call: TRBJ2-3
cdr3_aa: CASTPSGSVGDTQYF
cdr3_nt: TGTGCCAGCACGCCTAGCGGGAGTGTTGGAGATACGCAGTATTTT

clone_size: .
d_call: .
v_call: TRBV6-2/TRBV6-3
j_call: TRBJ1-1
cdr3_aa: CASSYGANLVYTEAFF
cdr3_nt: TGTGCCAGCAGTTACGGGGCCAACTTAGTGTACACTGAAGCTTTCTTT

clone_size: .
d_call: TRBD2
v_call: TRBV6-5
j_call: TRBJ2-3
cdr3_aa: CASSWLAGADTQYF
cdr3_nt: TGTGCCAGCAGTTGGCTAGCGGGAGCAGATACGCAGTATTTT

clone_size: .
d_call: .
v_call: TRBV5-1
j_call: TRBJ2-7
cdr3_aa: CASSSQYEQYF
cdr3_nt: TGCGCCAGCAGCTCTCAGTACGAGCAGTACTTC

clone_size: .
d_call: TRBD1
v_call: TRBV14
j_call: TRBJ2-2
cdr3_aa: CASSPTGTGYTGELFF
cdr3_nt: TGTGCCAGCAGTCCGACCGGGACAGGGTACACCGGGGAGCTGTTTTTT

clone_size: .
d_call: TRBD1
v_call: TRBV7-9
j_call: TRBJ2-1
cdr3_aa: CASSSGTGIYNEQFF
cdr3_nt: TGTGCCAGCAGCTCCGGGACAGGGATTTACAATGAGCAGTTCTTC

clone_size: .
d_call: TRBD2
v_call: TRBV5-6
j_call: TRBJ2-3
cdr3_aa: CASSLLAGGPEDTQYF
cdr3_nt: TGTGCCAGCAGCTTACTAGCGGGAGGGCCCGAAGATACGCAGTATTTT

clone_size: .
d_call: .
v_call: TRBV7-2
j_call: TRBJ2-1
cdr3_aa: CASSPRGDGNEQFF
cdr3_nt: TGTGCCAGCAGCCCGCGTGGAGATGGAAATGAGCAGTTCTTC

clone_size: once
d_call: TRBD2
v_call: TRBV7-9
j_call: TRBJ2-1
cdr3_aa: CASSLVKPSGRVDDNEQFF
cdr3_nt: TGTGCCAGCAGCTTAGTGAAGCCTAGCGGGAGAGTGGACGACAATGAGCAGTTCTTC

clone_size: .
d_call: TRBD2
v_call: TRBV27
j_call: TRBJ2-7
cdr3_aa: CASSLDGLAGTYEQYF
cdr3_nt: TGTGCCAGCAGTTTAGACGGACTAGCGGGGACCTACGAGCAGTACTTC

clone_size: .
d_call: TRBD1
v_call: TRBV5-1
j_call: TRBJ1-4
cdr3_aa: CASSLTGGNEKLFF
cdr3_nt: TGCGCCAGCAGCTTAACAGGGGGCAATGAAAAACTGTTTTTT

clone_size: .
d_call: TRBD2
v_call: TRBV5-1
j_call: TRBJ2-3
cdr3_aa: CASQSIRGTSGADTQYF
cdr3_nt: TGCGCCAGCCAATCCATTAGAGGGACTAGCGGAGCAGATACGCAGTATTTT

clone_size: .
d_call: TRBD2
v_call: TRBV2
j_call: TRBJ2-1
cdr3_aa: CASSPTSGRNEQFF
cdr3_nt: TGTGCCAGCAGTCCTACTAGCGGGAGAAATGAGCAGTTCTTC

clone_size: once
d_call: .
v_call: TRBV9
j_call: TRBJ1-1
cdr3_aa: CASSVSPKAPAGNTEAFF
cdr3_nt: TGTGCCAGCAGCGTAAGCCCAAAAGCCCCTGCGGGGAACACTGAAGCTTTCTTT

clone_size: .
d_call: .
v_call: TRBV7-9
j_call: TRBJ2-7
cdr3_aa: CASSLGDTLDQYF
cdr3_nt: TGTGCCAGCAGCTTAGGGGACACCCTGGACCAGTACTTC

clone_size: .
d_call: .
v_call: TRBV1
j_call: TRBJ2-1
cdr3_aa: CTSSQEGGEYNEQFF
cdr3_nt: TGCACCAGCAGCCAAGAGGGGGGAGAGTACAATGAGCAGTTCTTC

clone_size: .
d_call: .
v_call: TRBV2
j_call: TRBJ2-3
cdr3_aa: CASSPPLADTQYF
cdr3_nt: TGTGCCAGCAGTCCACCCCTAGCAGATACGCAGTATTTT

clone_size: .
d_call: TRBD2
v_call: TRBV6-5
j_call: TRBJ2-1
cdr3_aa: CASTSVLAGGNEQFF
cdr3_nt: TGTGCCAGCACCTCAGTACTAGCGGGAGGTAATGAGCAGTTCTTC

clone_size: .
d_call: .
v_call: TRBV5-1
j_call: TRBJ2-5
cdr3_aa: CASSPGTGLGETQYF
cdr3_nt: TGCGCCAGCAGCCCCGGAACAGGGTTAGGGGAGACCCAGTACTTC

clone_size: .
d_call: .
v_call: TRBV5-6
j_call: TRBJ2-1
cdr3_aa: CASSFERVGWSEQFF
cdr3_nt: TGTGCCAGCAGCTTCGAGCGGGTGGGGTGGAGTGAGCAGTTCTTC

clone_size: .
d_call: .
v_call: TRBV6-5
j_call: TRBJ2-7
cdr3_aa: CASSPRSGVSYEQYF
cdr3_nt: TGTGCCAGCAGTCCGAGGTCAGGGGTCTCCTACGAGCAGTACTTC

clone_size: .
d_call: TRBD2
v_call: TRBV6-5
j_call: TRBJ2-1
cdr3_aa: CASSNGGVNEQFF
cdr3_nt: TGTGCCAGCAGTAACGGGGGGGTAAATGAGCAGTTCTTC

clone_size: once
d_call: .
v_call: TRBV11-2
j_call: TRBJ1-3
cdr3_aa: CASSLGQRRDTIYF
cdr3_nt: TGTGCCAGCAGCCTCGGACAGAGGCGCGACACCATATATTTT

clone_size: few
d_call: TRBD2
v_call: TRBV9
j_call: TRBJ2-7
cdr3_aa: CASSTGTSGSYEQYF
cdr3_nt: TGTGCCAGCAGCACTGGGACTAGCGGATCCTACGAGCAGTACTTC

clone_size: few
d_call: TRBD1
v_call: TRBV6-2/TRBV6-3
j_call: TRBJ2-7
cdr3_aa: CASSYTLGEEQGFYEQYF
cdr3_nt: TGTGCCAGCAGTTACACCCTTGGAGAGGAACAGGGGTTCTACGAGCAGTACTTC

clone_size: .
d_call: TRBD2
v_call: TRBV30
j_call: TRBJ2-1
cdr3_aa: CAWSSGTSGIGNEQFF
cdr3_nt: TGTGCCTGGAGTTCCGGGACTAGCGGGATAGGAAATGAGCAGTTCTTC